The 27 T cell receptor beta chains in this list originate from one sample, sequenced in a study of T cells after yellow fever vaccination. MiXCR, applied by TCRdb to the 5' RACE reads, yields one record per CDR3 protein. The sample contains around 320,000 distinct CDR3 sequences, roughly a tenth of which appear only once. Sequencing was performed on CD4+ T cells sorted from PBMCs, taken 45 days after the yellow fever booster vaccination. The receptors were sampled from a man aged 18 to 30 who received the YFV17D yellow fever vaccine.

In this sample, this clonotype turned up a few times. This chain connects TRBV5-1 to TRBJ1-3; unclear D gene. The V end was cut by 4 bases, the J end by 0 bases, with 11 bases between. Germline CDR1 SGHRS, CDR2 YFSETQ. The CDR3 sequence is 15 residues long. The CDR3 DNA is TGCGCCAGCAGCGAGCAAGGGAACTCTGGAAACACCATATATTTT. Translation: CASSEQGNSGNTIYF.

This clonotype was observed a single time. A junction end diverges from the germline sequence, so it may reflect a read error. The V gene is TRBV7-8, the J gene TRBJ1-1; D gene ambiguous. CDR3 size: 15 residues. From germline, CDR1 is SGHVS and CDR2 FQNEAQ. CDR3 nucleotides: TGTGCCTGCAGCTTAAATTGGGGATTCAGTACTGAAGCTTTCTTT. Protein sequence: CACSLNWGFSTEAFF.

The V and J genes are TRBV7-2 and TRBJ1-1; possibly TRBD1 for D (5 bases). The CDR3 sequence is 14 residues long. In germline, CDR1 is SGHTA, CDR2 FQGNSA. V dropped 7 bases and J dropped 10 bases, with 22 bases sitting between them. In DNA form, the CDR3 reads TGTGCCAGCACCTGGGGTGGGGGAGCCGGGGGAGCTTTCTTT. Residues: CASTWGGGAGGAFF.

This clonotype was seen a few times. The chain is built from TRBV9 and TRBJ2-5; 8 bases agree with TRBD2. Germline V lookup: CDR1 SGDLS, CDR2 YYNGEE. The CDR3 is 16 amino acids. V lost 4 bases, J lost 0 bases, and 8 bases stayed unmatched. CDR3 DNA: TGTGCCAGCAGCCGGGGCCAGCGGGGGAACCAAGAGACCCAGTACTTC. Its translation: CASSRGQRGNQETQYF.

The rearrangement joins TRBV24-1 to TRBJ2-4, with 7 nucleotides matching TRBD1. The trim removed 12 bases at V and 6 bases at J, leaving 10 bases unmatched. The germline V gene encodes CDR1 KGHDR and CDR2 SFDVKD. CDR3 length equals 13 residues. The CDR3 DNA is TGTGCCTCCGCTCCTCGGGACAGAAACATTCAGTACTTC. Amino acid sequence: CASAPRDRNIQYF.

This clonotype has ten or more counts. The chain joins TRBV7-3 to TRBJ2-1, with 14 bases aligning to TRBD2. Germline V gene sequence: CDR1 SGHTA, CDR2 FQGTGA. Trimming cost V 5 bases and J 7 bases; bases outside gene matches: 13. The CDR3 loop spans 18 amino acids. In DNA form, the CDR3 reads TGTGCCAGCAGCCAGGGACTAGCGGGGGTTGCGGGCATGAATGAGCAGTTCTTC. Its protein product is CASSQGLAGVAGMNEQFF.

This chain connects TRBV5-1 to TRBJ1-3; 7 nucleotides align to TRBD1. After removal of 1 base from V and 4 bases from J, the junction contained 8 bases not matched to a gene. Per the germline V gene, CDR1 is SGHRS and CDR2 is YFSETQ. This CDR3 comprises 16 residues. Written as DNA, the CDR3 is TGCGCCAGCAGCTTGCCCAACAGGGGAAGCGGAAACACCATATATTTT. It specifies CASSLPNRGSGNTIYF.

J is TRBJ2-1 and V is TRBV5-4; D remains ambiguous. Germline CDR1 and CDR2: SGHNT and YYREEE (reference sequence). Trimming removed 3 bases at V and 9 bases at J, with 13 bases between. This CDR3 has 13 residues. CDR3 DNA: TGTGCCAGCAGCTCGACTTCCCGTGGTGAGCAGTTCTTC. Protein sequence: CASSSTSRGEQFF.

The chain carries TRBV2 and TRBJ2-3; 9 nucleotides line up with TRBD2. The CDR3 totals 15 residues. V lost 6 bases and J lost 7; bases outside the gene matches: 11. The germline V gene encodes CDR1 SNHLY and CDR2 FYNNEI. The CDR3 coding sequence is TGTGCCAGCAGCCCGGGGCTAGCGGGGTTTAATACGCAGTATTTT. This gives the protein CASSPGLAGFNTQYF.

This clonotype turned up a few times. One end of the junction varies from germline; a read error may be responsible. This chain uses TRBV10-1 with TRBJ1-1; D is unresolved. This CDR3 contains 13 residues. Germline V gene lookup returns CDR1 WNHNN and CDR2 SYGVQD (reference sequence). CDR3 in DNA: TGCGCCAGCAGTGGACAAGTGAACGCTGAAGCTTTCTTT. As protein: CASSGQVNAEAFF.

This clonotype was counted a single time. This rearrangement joins TRBV5-1 to TRBJ2-5, with 7 bases aligning to TRBD1. This CDR3 has 14 residues. Trimming took 3 bases from V and 4 from J; bases not matched to a gene: 6. The V gene's germline CDR1 is SGHRS and CDR2 YFSETQ. In nucleotides, the CDR3 is TGCGCCAGCAGCTACCGGGACAGAGCAGAGACCCAGTACTTC. Translated: CASSYRDRAETQYF.

This clonotype was recorded at least ten times. The rearrangement uses TRBV7-9 and TRBJ1-6; possibly TRBD1 for D (6 bases). Germline lookup yields CDR1 SEHNR and CDR2 FQNEAQ (reference sequence). The length of the CDR3 is 13 residues. Trimming cost V 4 bases and J 9 bases, with 10 bases left between them. The CDR3 reads CASSSGGGSPLHF. The CDR3 bases are TGTGCCAGCAGCTCGGGGGGCGGTTCACCCCTCCACTTT.

In this sample, this clonotype turned up many times. The chain recombines TRBV14 with TRBJ2-4, with 8 bases that match TRBD1. This CDR3 spans 15 amino acids. The ends lost 2 bases at V and 8 bases at J; junction bases unmatched: 8. The V gene's germline CDR1 is SGHDN and CDR2 FVKESK. This chain's CDR3 is CASSQLTGGSDIQYF. The CDR3 coding sequence is TGTGCCAGCAGCCAACTTACAGGGGGGTCGGACATTCAGTACTTC.

The gene calls are TRBV7-3 and TRBJ2-3; TRBD1 agrees at 7 bases. Germline V lookup: CDR1 SGHTA, CDR2 FQGTGA. The CDR3 covers 15 residues. The ends lost 5 bases at V and 4 bases at J; junction bases unmatched: 9. This CDR3 is CASSPRQGRADTQYF. The CDR3 DNA sequence: TGTGCCAGCAGCCCCCGACAGGGCCGGGCAGATACGCAGTATTTT.

This clonotype has more than one count but fewer than ten. This rearrangement joins TRBV5-1 to TRBJ1-2; D is unclear. In germline, CDR1 is SGHRS, CDR2 YFSETQ. This CDR3 has 12 amino acids. Trimming pared 4 bases from V and 6 bases from J, leaving 10 bases between. The CDR3 loop is CASSPGNDGYTF. CDR3 DNA sequence: TGCGCCAGCAGCCCGGGGAATGATGGCTACACCTTC.

This clonotype was observed at least ten times. This sequence joins TRBV20-1 and TRBJ2-3, with 12 bases fitting TRBD2. CDR1 DFQATT and CDR2 SNEGSKA come from the germline V gene (reference sequence). V shed 1 base and J 0 bases; nucleotides not matched to a gene: 17. The CDR3 runs 21 residues. The CDR3 is CSARASSQLAGGSSSTDTQYF. The CDR3 nucleotides are TGCAGTGCTAGAGCCTCGAGCCAACTAGCGGGGGGTTCCTCTAGCACAGATACGCAGTATTTT.

V is TRBV11-3 and J is TRBJ1-1; D gene ambiguous. Germline CDR1 SGHNT, CDR2 YENEEA. The CDR3 loop spans 13 amino acids. V was clipped by 0 bases and J by 3 bases, with 5 bases between them. CDR3 in DNA: TGTGCCAGCAGCTTAGAGGTTTACACTGAAGCTTTCTTT. Residues: CASSLEVYTEAFF.

This clonotype was detected ten times or more. V gene TRBV20-1 combines with J gene TRBJ1-1; the match to TRBD1 covers 9 bases. CDR1 DFQATT and CDR2 SNEGSKA come from the germline V gene (reference sequence). J lost 5 bases, V lost 6 bases, and 4 bases had no gene match. The CDR3 totals 12 residues. CDR3 protein: CSARQGGTEAFF. In DNA form, the CDR3 reads TGCAGTGCACGACAGGGGGGAACTGAAGCTTTCTTT.

This clonotype was recorded at least ten times. The chain combines TRBV29-1 with TRBJ2-7; 8 bases are shared with TRBD1. The J segment lost 5 bases and the V segment lost 3 bases, leaving 6 bases of the junction unmatched. CDR3 length equals 13 residues. In germline, CDR1 is SQVTM, CDR2 ANQGSEA. For the CDR3, the DNA is TGCAGCGTTGATGGACAGGGAGTAAACGAGCAGTACTTC. Protein product: CSVDGQGVNEQYF.

This clonotype showed up just a few times. The chain joins TRBV7-2 to TRBJ2-3; 11 bases are shared with TRBD2. The CDR3 length is 18 residues. From germline, CDR1 is SGHTA and CDR2 FQGNSA. Trimming took 4 bases from V and 2 from J; bases not matched to a gene: 11. The CDR3 nucleotides are TGTGCCAGCAGCTCTACCCCTCCTAGCGGGGGGCTCACAGATACGCAGTATTTT. This translates into CASSSTPPSGGLTDTQYF. Variable domain in full (rest from reference TRBV7-2 and TRBJ2-3): GAGVSQSPSNKVTEKGKDVELRCDPISGHTALYWYRQSLGQGLEFLIYFQGNSAPDKSGLPSDRFSAERTGGSVSTLTIQRTQQEDSAVYLCASSSTPPSGGLTDTQYFGPGTRLTVL.

This clonotype turned up a few times. The gene calls are TRBV7-3 and TRBJ2-5; 9 bases align to TRBD2. CDR1 is SGHTA, CDR2 FQGTGA, per germline. With V trimmed by 2 bases and J by 4 bases, 8 bases remained unmatched. CDR3 length: 16 amino acids. CDR3 sequence: CASSLHSGLAGETQYF. The CDR3 DNA reads TGTGCCAGCAGCTTACACTCGGGACTAGCAGGAGAGACCCAGTACTTC.

The chain links TRBV10-1 to TRBJ2-3; D uncertain. This CDR3 contains 13 residues. Germline CDR1 WNHNN, CDR2 SYGVQD (reference sequence). V was shortened by 5 bases and J by 8 bases, with 14 bases between the two germline ends. For the CDR3, the DNA is TGCGCCAGCAGTCGTATGGACCCTGGTACGCAGTATTTT. Its translation is CASSRMDPGTQYF.

This chain connects TRBV9 to TRBJ2-5; 11 positions agree with TRBD2. Germline trimming cut 4 bases from V and 5 bases from J; bases unmatched to any gene: 7. Germline V gene sequence: CDR1 SGDLS, CDR2 YYNGEE. The CDR3 sequence is 15 residues long. CDR3 protein: CASSPGLAAGETQYF. Here the CDR3 DNA reads TGTGCCAGCAGCCCGGGACTAGCGGCGGGGGAGACCCAGTACTTC.

The J gene is TRBJ2-7, the V gene TRBV6-2 or TRBV6-3; D may match TRBD1 or TRBD2 (7 bases each). Per germline, CDR1 MNHEY and CDR2 SVGEGT. Trimming cost V 6 bases and J 0 bases, with 15 bases left between them. The CDR3 contains 15 residues. The CDR3 sequence is CASSPRGGPSYEQYF. The CDR3 DNA reads TGTGCCAGCAGCCCCAGGGGGGGGCCCTCCTACGAGCAGTACTTC.

The chain carries TRBV7-2 and TRBJ1-2, with 7 positions matching TRBD1. CDR3 length equals 13 residues. CDR1 is SGHTA, CDR2 FQGNSA, per germline. The V segment lost 5 bases and the J segment 5 bases; nucleotides outside the gene matches: 5. The CDR3, as DNA: TGTGCCAGCAGCATAGGGACAGCATATGGCTACACCTTC. It is translated as CASSIGTAYGYTF.

The chain is built from TRBV18 and TRBJ1-1; the D gene is possibly TRBD1 (5 bases). Germline V gene sequence: CDR1 KGHSH, CDR2 LQKENI. The CDR3 length is 14 residues. Trimming left V 2 bases short and J 5 bases short, with 12 bases between. This CDR3 is CASSPARAGTEAFF. The CDR3 DNA reads TGTGCCAGCTCACCAGCCCGGGCAGGGACTGAAGCTTTCTTT. The full variable domain, its missing parts supplied by reference TRBV18 and TRBJ1-1, is NAGVMQNPRHLVRRRGQEARLRCSPMKGHSHVYWYRQLPEEGLKFMVYLQKENIIDESGMPKERFSAEFPKEGPSILRIQQVVRGDSAAYFCASSPARAGTEAFFGQGTRLTVV.

This clonotype appeared a few times. This chain links TRBV20-1 with TRBJ2-1; D unresolved. The ends were cut back, 4 bases at V and 3 bases at J, with 1 base in the middle. The CDR3 consists of 10 residues. Germline loops: CDR1 DFQATT, CDR2 SNEGSKA (reference sequence). The CDR3 region has the DNA TGCAGTGCTAACTACAATGAGCAGTTCTTC. The encoded protein is CSANYNEQFF.